This TCR beta chain was sequenced during a study of cytomegalovirus exposure and HLA in healthy donors. Study details: Earlier work reported around 110 million unique TCR beta sequences from about 179 million T cells. Study-level points and caveats: Reportedly, a later analysis found an Asian-associated ancestry cluster had fewer N-insertions than the roughly 700-donor mean. In an earlier analysis, most TCR beta V segments were productive about 87% or about 30% of the time.

Nominally healthy donors were sampled, though unrecorded immune exposures were likely. Trimming stripped 1 base from V and 5 bases from J, with 14 bases between. Germline V gene lookup returns CDR1 LNHDA and CDR2 SQIVND (reference sequence). The CDR3 runs to 15 residues. The PCR was carried out with 60 Vbeta primers and 13 Jbeta primers. Produced via immunoSEQ multiplex PCR; TCRdb's table is partial and in-frame only. Seen in this sample are roughly 50,000 clones; the ten most common clones hold about 2%. Concerning this clone itself: The antigen is undetermined.

The TCR comes from a female donor in good health and CMV-seronegative. The chain carries TRBV19 and TRBJ1-1, with D uncertain. Sequencing was performed on PBMCs. CDR3 loop: CASSIGENTETEAFF. In DNA, the CDR3 is TGTGCCAGTAGTATAGGAGAAAACACAGAGACTGAAGCTTTCTTT.